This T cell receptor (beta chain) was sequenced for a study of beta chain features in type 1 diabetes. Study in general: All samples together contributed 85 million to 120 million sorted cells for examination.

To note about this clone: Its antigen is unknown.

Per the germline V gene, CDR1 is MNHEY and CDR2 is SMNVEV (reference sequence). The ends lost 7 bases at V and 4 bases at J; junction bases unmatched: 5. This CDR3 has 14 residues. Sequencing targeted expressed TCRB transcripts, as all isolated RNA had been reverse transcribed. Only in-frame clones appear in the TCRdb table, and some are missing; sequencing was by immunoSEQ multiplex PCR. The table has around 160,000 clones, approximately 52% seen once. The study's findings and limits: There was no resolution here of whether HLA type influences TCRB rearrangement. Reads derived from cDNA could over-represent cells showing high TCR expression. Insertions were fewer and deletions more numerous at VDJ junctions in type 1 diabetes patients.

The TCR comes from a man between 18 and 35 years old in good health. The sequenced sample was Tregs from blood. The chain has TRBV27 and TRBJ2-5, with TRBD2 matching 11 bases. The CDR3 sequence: CASKLAGVGETQYF. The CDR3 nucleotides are TGTGCCAGCAAACTAGCGGGAGTTGGAGAGACCCAGTACTTC.